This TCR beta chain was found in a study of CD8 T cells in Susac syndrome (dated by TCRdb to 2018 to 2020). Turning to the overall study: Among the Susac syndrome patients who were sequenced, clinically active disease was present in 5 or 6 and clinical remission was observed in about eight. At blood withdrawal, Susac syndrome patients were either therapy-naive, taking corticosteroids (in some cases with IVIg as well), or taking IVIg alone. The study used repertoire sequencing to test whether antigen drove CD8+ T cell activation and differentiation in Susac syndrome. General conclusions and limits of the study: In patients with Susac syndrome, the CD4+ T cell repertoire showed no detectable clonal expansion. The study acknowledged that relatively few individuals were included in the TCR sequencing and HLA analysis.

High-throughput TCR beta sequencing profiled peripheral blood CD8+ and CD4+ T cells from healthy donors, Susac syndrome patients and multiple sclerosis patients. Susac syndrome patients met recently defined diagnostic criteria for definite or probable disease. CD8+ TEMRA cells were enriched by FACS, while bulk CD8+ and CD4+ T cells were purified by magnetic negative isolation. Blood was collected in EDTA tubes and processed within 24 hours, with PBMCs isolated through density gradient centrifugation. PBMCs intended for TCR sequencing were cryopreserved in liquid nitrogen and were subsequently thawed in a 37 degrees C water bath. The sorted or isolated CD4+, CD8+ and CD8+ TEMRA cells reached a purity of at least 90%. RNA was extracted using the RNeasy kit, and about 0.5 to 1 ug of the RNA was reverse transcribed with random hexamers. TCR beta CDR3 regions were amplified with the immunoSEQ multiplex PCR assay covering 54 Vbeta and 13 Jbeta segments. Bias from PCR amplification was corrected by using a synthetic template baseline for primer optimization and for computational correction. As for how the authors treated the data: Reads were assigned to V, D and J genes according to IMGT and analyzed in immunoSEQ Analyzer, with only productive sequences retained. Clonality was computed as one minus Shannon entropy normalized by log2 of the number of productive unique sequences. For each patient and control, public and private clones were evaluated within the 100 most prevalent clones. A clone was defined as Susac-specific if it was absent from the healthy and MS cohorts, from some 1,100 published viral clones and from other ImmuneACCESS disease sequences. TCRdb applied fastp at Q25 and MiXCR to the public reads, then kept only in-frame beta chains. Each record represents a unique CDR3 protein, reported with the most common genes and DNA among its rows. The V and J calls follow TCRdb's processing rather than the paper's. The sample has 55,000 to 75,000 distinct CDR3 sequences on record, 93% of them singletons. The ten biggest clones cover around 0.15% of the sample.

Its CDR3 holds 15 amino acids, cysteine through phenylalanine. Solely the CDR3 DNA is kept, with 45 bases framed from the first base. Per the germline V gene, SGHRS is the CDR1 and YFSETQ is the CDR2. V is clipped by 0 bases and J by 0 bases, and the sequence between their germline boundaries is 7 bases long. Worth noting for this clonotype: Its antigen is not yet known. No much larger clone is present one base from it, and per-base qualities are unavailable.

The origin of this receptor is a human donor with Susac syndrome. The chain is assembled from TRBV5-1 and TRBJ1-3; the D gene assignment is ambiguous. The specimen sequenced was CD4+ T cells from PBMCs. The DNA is TGCGCCAGCAGCTTGGGTGAGCCCTCTGGAAACACCATATATTTT. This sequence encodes CASSLGEPSGNTIYF. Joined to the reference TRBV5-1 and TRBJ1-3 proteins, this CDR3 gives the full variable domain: KAGVTQTPRYLIKTRGQQVTLSCSPISGHRSVSWYQQTPGQGLQFLFEYFSETQRNKGNFPGRFSGRQFSNSRSEMNVSTLELGDSALYLCASSLGEPSGNTIYFGEGSWLTVV.